Each of the 15 T cell receptor beta chains below was sequenced from the same sample in a study of T cell changes during pregnancy in multiple sclerosis. Here immunoSEQ multiplex PCR was the method, and the copy in TCRdb shows in-frame clones only, minus some. The data hold about 53,000 clones, with 92% observed a single time. Sequencing used CD4+ T cells from peripheral blood mononuclear cells, obtained in the third trimester of pregnancy. The receptors shown here come from a female donor with multiple sclerosis, enrolled in a pregnancy study.

This chain uses TRBV5-6 with TRBJ2-1, with D maybe TRBD2 (5 bases). CDR1 and CDR2 (germline): SGHDT, YYEEEE. The CDR3 covers 17 residues. The V end lost 4 bases, the J end lost 0 bases, and 17 bases lay between the germline ends. The CDR3 bases are TGTGCCAGCAGCAGGGCGGGTGGGTCGGGCTCCTACAATGAGCAGTTCTTC. It codes for CASSRAGGSGSYNEQFF.

The chain is built from TRBV27 and TRBJ2-2; 11 bases are a match to TRBD1. Germline CDR1 MNHEY, CDR2 SMNVEV (reference sequence). With 5 bases clipped from V and 3 bases from J, the junction kept 11 bases outside the gene matches. The CDR3 length is 18 residues. The CDR3, as DNA: TGTGCCAGCAGTCCAGGACAGGGGGCATCGTCGGACACCGGGGAGCTGTTTTTT. Protein product: CASSPGQGASSDTGELFF.

The chain has TRBV9 and TRBJ1-1; D is possibly TRBD1 (5 bases). CDR3 length: 12 residues. In germline, CDR1 is SGDLS, CDR2 YYNGEE. V was cut by 8 bases and J by 4 bases, with 12 bases left in between. The CDR3 bases are TGTGCCAGTGGGGGGGGGTCCACTGAAGCTTTCTTT. This sequence encodes CASGGGSTEAFF.

The chain is built from TRBV19 and TRBJ1-3; D perhaps matches TRBD1 (5 bases). The CDR3 sequence is 17 residues long. Germline V lookup: CDR1 LNHDA, CDR2 SQIVND (reference sequence). Deletions cut 0 bases from V and 0 bases from J, with 12 bases between. CDR3 sequence reads: CASSIEWGSFSGNTIYF. CDR3 DNA: TGTGCCAGTAGTATAGAGTGGGGCAGCTTCTCTGGAAACACCATATATTTT. Looking up the rest from reference TRBV19 and TRBJ1-3 gives the full variable domain: DGGITQSPKYLFRKEGQNVTLSCEQNLNHDAMYWYRQDPGQGLRLIYYSQIVNDFQKGDIAEGYSVSREKKESFPLTVTSAQKNPTAFYLCASSIEWGSFSGNTIYFGEGSWLTVV.

V is TRBV7-8 and J is TRBJ2-2; D may be TRBD1 (6 bases). The CDR3 runs to 15 residues. V was shortened by 5 bases and J by 1 base, with 11 bases between the two germline ends. The germline V gene has CDR1 SGHVS and CDR2 FQNEAQ. The CDR3 DNA sequence: TGTGCCAGCAGCCCCGGGACAAAGAACACCGGGGAGCTGTTTTTT. Its translation is CASSPGTKNTGELFF.

The chain joins TRBV5-6 to TRBJ1-2; maybe TRBD1 (6 bases). The length of the CDR3 is 12 residues. The germline CDR1 and CDR2 sequences are SGHDT and YYEEEE. The germline V and J ends were trimmed by 0 bases and 8 bases, with 8 bases remaining between them. DNA of the CDR3: TGTGCCAGCAGCTTGGGACAGGCCGGCTACACCTTC. Its translation is CASSLGQAGYTF. The complete variable domain, with remaining parts taken from reference TRBV5-6 and TRBJ1-2, reads DAGVTQSPTHLIKTRGQQVTLRCSPKSGHDTVSWYQQALGQGPQFIFQYYEEEERQRGNFPDRFSGHQFPNYSSELNVNALLLGDSALYLCASSLGQAGYTFGSGTRLTVV.

The chain recombines TRBV5-1 with TRBJ2-1; 10 bases fit TRBD2. Germline V lookup: CDR1 SGHRS, CDR2 YFSETQ. The CDR3 length is 14 residues. J lost 9 bases, V lost 0 bases, and 3 bases had no gene match. The chain's CDR3 is CASSLDSGGFEQFF. The DNA for the CDR3 is TGCGCCAGCAGCTTGGATAGCGGGGGGTTTGAGCAGTTCTTC.

This clone occurred many times. This sequence joins TRBV30 and TRBJ2-2, with D perhaps matching TRBD1 (5 bases). V was trimmed by 5 bases and J by 6 bases, leaving 10 bases between them. The CDR3 totals 12 residues. Per the germline V gene, CDR1 is GTSNPN and CDR2 is SVGIG (reference sequence). This chain's CDR3 is CAWGRDAGELFF. CDR3 nucleotides: TGTGCCTGGGGCAGGGATGCCGGGGAGCTGTTTTTT.

This clone came up once. V usage is TRBV6-5 and J usage is TRBJ1-2; 7 bases line up with TRBD1. The CDR3 contains 14 residues. Germline V CDR1 and CDR2: MNHEY, SVGAGI. Germline trimming cut 8 bases from V and 1 base from J; bases unmatched to any gene: 7. DNA for the CDR3: TGTGCCAGCCGCAGGGGACAGAATAACTATGGCTACACCTTC. This codes for CASRRGQNNYGYTF.

This clone occurred a few times. The chain has TRBV6-1 and TRBJ1-5; D ambiguous. Germline assignment: CDR1 MNHNS and CDR2 SASEGT. The length of the CDR3 is 15 residues. Trimming removed 3 bases from V and 4 bases from J, with 13 bases in between. The DNA of the CDR3 is TGTGCCAGCAGTGAGGGAGTAGTTCAGAATCAGCCCCAGCATTTT. It encodes CASSEGVVQNQPQHF.

The V gene is TRBV5-1, the J gene TRBJ2-7; TRBD1 aligns across 10 bases. Germline V CDR1 and CDR2: SGHRS, YFSETQ. Trimming took 3 bases from V and 5 from J; bases not matched to a gene: 5. CDR3 length equals 14 residues. The CDR3 loop is CASSYGQGVHEQYF. CDR3 in DNA: TGCGCCAGCAGCTACGGACAGGGGGTCCACGAGCAGTACTTC. The variable domain in full, completed from reference TRBV5-1 and TRBJ2-7, reads KAGVTQTPRYLIKTRGQQVTLSCSPISGHRSVSWYQQTPGQGLQFLFEYFSETQRNKGNFPGRFSGRQFSNSRSEMNVSTLELGDSALYLCASSYGQGVHEQYFGPGTRLTVT.

The rearrangement uses TRBV5-1 and TRBJ1-4; no reliable D call. The CDR3 is made up of 14 amino acids. With 0 bases removed from V and 8 bases from J, the gap between germline ends came to 11 bases. The germline gives CDR1 SGHRS, CDR2 YFSETQ. This chain's CDR3 is CASSLARREEKLFF. The DNA for the CDR3 is TGCGCCAGCAGCTTGGCAAGGCGGGAGGAAAAACTGTTTTTT.

This clone was seen only once. The chain is built from TRBV10-2 and TRBJ2-1, with 8 bases identical to TRBD2. The germline gives CDR1 WSHSY, CDR2 SAAADI. The CDR3 has 17 amino acids. Trimming removed 2 bases from V and 5 bases from J; junction bases left unmatched: 11. CDR3 nucleotides: TGCGCCAGCAGTGAGGCCACCCGCGGGGGGCCGAACAATGAGCAGTTCTTC. Residues: CASSEATRGGPNNEQFF.

The V gene is TRBV18, the J gene TRBJ2-2; TRBD1 aligns across 8 bases. Trimming took 6 bases from V and 5 from J; bases not matched to a gene: 5. This CDR3 has 14 residues. The V gene's germline CDR1 is KGHSH and CDR2 LQKENI. The DNA for the CDR3 is TGTGCCAGCTCGCAAGACAGGGGAACCGGGGAGCTGTTTTTT. Translating gives CASSQDRGTGELFF.

The gene calls are TRBV6-4 and TRBJ1-5; D unclear. Germline V CDR1 and CDR2: MRHNA, SNTAGT. The germline V and J ends were trimmed by 6 bases and 2 bases, with 14 bases remaining between them. The CDR3 length is 15 residues. Here the CDR3 reads CASSPDWDGNQPQHF. The CDR3 DNA reads as TGTGCCAGCAGCCCGGACTGGGATGGCAATCAGCCCCAGCATTTT.